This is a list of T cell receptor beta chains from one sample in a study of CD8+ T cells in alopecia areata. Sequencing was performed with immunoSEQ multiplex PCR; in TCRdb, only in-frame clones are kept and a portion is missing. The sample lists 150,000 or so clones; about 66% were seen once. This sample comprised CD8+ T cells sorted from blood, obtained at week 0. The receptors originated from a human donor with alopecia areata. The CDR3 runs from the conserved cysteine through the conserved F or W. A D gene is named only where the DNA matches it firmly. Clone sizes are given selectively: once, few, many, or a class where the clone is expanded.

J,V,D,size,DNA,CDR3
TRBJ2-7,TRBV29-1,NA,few,TGCAGCGTTGAATCCCGAACAGGACTCTCCTACGAGCAGTACTTC,CSVESRTGLSYEQYF
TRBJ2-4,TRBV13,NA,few,TGTGCCAGCAGCCCAGGGAGAAACATTCAGTACTTC,CASSPGRNIQYF
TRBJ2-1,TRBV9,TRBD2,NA,TGTGCCGGATCCCCTAGCGGGGGACCATACAATGAGCAGTTCTTC,CAGSPSGGPYNEQFF
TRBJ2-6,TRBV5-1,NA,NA,TGCGCCAGCAGCCCAGAGGTCCGCTCTGGGGCCAACGTCCTGACTTTC,CASSPEVRSGANVLTF
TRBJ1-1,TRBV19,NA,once,TGTGCCAGTAGTCCGAAGACAACGCTCAGAACTGAAGCTTTCTTT,CASSPKTTLRTEAFF
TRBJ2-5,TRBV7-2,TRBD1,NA,TGTGCCAGCAGCCGAAGGACAGGGGTGGAAGAGACCCAGTACTTC,CASSRRTGVEETQYF
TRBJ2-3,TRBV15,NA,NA,TGTGCCACCAGCCCGTCGGGGGAGGCAGATACGCAGTATTTT,CATSPSGEADTQYF
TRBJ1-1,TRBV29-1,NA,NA,TGCAGCGTTGAAGATCAAGTGGAAGCTTTCTTT,CSVEDQVEAFF
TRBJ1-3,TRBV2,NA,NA,TGTGCCAGCGAATTTAGCGACTCTGGAAACACCATATATTTT,CASEFSDSGNTIYF
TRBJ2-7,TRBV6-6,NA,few,TGTGCCAGCAGTCAAGACCCCGGGAGCCTCGGGTACTTC,CASSQDPGSLGYF
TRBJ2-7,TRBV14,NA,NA,TGTGCCAGCAGCCAACACTACGAGCAGTACTTC,CASSQHYEQYF
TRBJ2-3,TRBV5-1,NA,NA,TGCGCCAGCAGCCCCGGCACTGATACGCAGTATTTT,CASSPGTDTQYF
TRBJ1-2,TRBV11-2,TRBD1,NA,TGTGCCAGCAGAGAGAGACAGGGGCGTCGGCATTATGGCTACACCTTC,CASRERQGRRHYGYTF
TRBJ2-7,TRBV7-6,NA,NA,TGTGCCAGCAGCTTAGCGGGTAACTCCTACGAGCAGTACTTC,CASSLAGNSYEQYF
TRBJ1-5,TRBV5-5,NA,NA,TGTGCCAGCAGCTTGGTGGCGGGCAGCAATCAGCCCCAGCATTTT,CASSLVAGSNQPQHF
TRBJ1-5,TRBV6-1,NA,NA,TGTGCCAGCAGTGAAATAGGTAAACATCAGCCCCAGCATTTT,CASSEIGKHQPQHF
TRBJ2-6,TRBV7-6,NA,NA,TGTGCCAGCAGCTTAAGTCCCAGCTCTGGGGCCAACGTCCTGACTTTC,CASSLSPSSGANVLTF
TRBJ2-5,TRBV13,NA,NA,TGTGCCAGCAGCCCCTCTCCGAGAGAGACCCAGTACTTC,CASSPSPRETQYF
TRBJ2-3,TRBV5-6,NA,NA,TGTGCCAGCAGTTCAGGGTTCAACACAGATACGCAGTATTTT,CASSSGFNTDTQYF
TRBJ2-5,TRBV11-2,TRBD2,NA,TGTGCCAGCAGCGGACTAGAAGGCTCGGGGACCCAGTACTTC,CASSGLEGSGTQYF
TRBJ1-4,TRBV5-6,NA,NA,TGTGCCAGCAGCGAGTGGGGGAATGAAAAACTGTTTTTT,CASSEWGNEKLFF
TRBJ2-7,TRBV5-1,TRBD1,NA,TGCGCCAGCAGCATGGGACAGGGAAGCTACGAGCAGTACTTC,CASSMGQGSYEQYF
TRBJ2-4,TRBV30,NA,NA,TGTGCCTGGAGTCCCAGACTCAAGAGAAAAAACATTCAGTACTTC,CAWSPRLKRKNIQYF
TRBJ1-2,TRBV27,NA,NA,TGTGCCAGCAGTTTTTCTGGCCCCTATGGCTACACCTTC,CASSFSGPYGYTF
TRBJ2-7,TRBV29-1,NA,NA,TGCAGCGTTCCGGGGGAAACCTACGAGCAGTACTTC,CSVPGETYEQYF
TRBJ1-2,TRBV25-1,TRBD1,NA,TGTGCCAGCAGAGGTACTTACAGGGGCAAGGACTATGGCTACACCTTC,CASRGTYRGKDYGYTF
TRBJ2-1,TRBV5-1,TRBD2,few,TGCGCCAGCAGCTTCTCTCCGGGACTAGCGGCTGAGCAGTTCTTC,CASSFSPGLAAEQFF
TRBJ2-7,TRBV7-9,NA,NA,TGTGCCAGCAGCTCCCCTAGCACCCACTCCTACGAGCAGTACTTC,CASSSPSTHSYEQYF
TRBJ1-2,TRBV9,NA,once,TGTGCCAGCGGTGTCGGCTACACCTTC,CASGVGYTF
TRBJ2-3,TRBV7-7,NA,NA,TGTGCTAGCAGCTCATCAGGGATTTTCACAGATACGCAGTATTTT,CASSSSGIFTDTQYF
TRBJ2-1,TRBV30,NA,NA,TGTGCCTGGAGTGTTATTTCAAATGAGCAGTTCTTC,CAWSVISNEQFF
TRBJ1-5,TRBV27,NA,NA,TGTGCCAGCAGTTTTTGGGGTCAGCCCCAGCATTTT,CASSFWGQPQHF
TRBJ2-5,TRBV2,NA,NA,TGTGCCAGCAGTGAAAGACCTTCGGGAGAGACCCAGTACTTC,CASSERPSGETQYF
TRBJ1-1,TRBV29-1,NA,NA,TGCAGCGTTGGGGAGGGGGTAGCTGAAGCTTTCTTT,CSVGEGVAEAFF
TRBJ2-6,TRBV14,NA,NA,TGTGCCAGCAGCCCGCAATACTCTGGGGCCAACGTCCTGACTTTC,CASSPQYSGANVLTF
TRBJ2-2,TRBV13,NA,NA,TGTGCCACCCCCAGGGGGGGAACCGGGGAGCTGTTTTTT,CATPRGGTGELFF
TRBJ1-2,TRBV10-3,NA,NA,TGTGCCATCAGTGAGTCGAGAGGCAGGGTCTATGGCTACACCTTC,CAISESRGRVYGYTF
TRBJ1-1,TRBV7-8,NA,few,TGTGCCAGCAAATCGGGTTCTGGCACTGAAGCTTTCTTT,CASKSGSGTEAFF
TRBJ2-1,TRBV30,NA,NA,TGTGCCTGGAGTCGTGCGTATGAGCAGTTCTTC,CAWSRAYEQFF
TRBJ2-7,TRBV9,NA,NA,TGTGCCAGCAGCGTAGGCAGTGCCTACGAGCAGTACTTC,CASSVGSAYEQYF
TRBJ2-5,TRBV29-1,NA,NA,TGCAGCGTTCAAACGTGGACCCAGTACTTC,CSVQTWTQYF
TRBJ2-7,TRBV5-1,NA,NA,TGCGCCAGCAGCGTTGCAGGGCCCGTATACGAGCAGTACTTC,CASSVAGPVYEQYF
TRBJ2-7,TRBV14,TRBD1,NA,TGTGCCAGCAGCCAAGATCTTATTTTGGGACAGGGGTTAGGCGAGCAGTACTTC,CASSQDLILGQGLGEQYF
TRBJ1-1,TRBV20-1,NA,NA,TGCAGTGCTAGAGATCTCTCGAGGGCTTTCTTT,CSARDLSRAFF
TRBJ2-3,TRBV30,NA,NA,TGTGCCTGGAGGATGGACAGCACAGATACGCAGTATTTT,CAWRMDSTDTQYF
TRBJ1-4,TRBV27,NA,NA,TGTGCCAGCAGTTTTGGCAGGGGAGGAAGTGAAAAACTGTTTTTT,CASSFGRGGSEKLFF